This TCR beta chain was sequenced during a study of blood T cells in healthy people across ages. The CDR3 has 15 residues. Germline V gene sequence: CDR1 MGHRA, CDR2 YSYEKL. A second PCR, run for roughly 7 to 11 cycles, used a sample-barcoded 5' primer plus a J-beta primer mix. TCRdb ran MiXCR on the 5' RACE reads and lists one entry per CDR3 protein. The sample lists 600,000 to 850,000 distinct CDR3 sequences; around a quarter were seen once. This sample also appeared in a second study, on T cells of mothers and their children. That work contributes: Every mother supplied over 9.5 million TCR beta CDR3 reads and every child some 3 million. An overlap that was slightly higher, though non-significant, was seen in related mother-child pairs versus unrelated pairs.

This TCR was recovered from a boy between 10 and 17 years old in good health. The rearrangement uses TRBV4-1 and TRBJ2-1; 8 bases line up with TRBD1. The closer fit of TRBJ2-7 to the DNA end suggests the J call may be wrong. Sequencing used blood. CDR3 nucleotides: TGCGCCAGCAGCCAAGAAGGCAGGGGGCAGGGTGAGCAGTACTTC. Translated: CASSQEGRGQGEQYF.